This passage covers 28 T cell receptor beta chains from one sample sequenced in a study of T cell repertoires in cytomegalovirus infection. MiXCR was run by TCRdb on the reads, yielding one entry per CDR3 protein. The data hold roughly 300,000 distinct CDR3 sequences, with around a tenth observed a single time. What was sequenced was PBMCs. The receptor set was obtained from a human donor in good health (CMV status not recorded). Some clones in this sample may be carry-over from other donors' samples.

This clonotype was recorded many times. The rearrangement joins TRBV29-1 to TRBJ2-1, with D tentatively TRBD2 (5 bases). The V gene's germline CDR1 is SQVTM and CDR2 ANQGSEA. Trimming stripped 6 bases from V and 7 bases from J, with 13 bases between. This CDR3 spans 12 amino acids. The CDR3 reads CSVTPGRNEQFF. The CDR3, as DNA: TGCAGCGTAACGCCGGGGAGAAATGAGCAGTTCTTC.

This clonotype was counted at least ten times. The chain employs TRBV6-1 and TRBJ1-1; TRBD1 is a possible D gene (5 bases). Germline CDR1 and CDR2: MNHNS and SASEGT. V lost 1 base to trimming and J lost 3 bases, with 6 bases between them. There are 13 residues in the CDR3. CDR3 nucleotides: TGTGCCAGCAGTGAAGAGGGGTACACTGAAGCTTTCTTT. Protein sequence: CASSEEGYTEAFF.

This clonotype appeared many times. This chain uses TRBV7-6 with TRBJ2-2, with D unresolved. The germline CDR1 and CDR2 sequences are SGHVS and FNYEAQ. Trimming took 1 base from V and 5 from J, leaving 8 bases between them. The CDR3 sequence is 14 residues long. CDR3 DNA: TGTGCCAGCAGCTTAGAAGCTTCAACCGGGGAGCTGTTTTTT. It yields the protein CASSLEASTGELFF.

At least ten counts were recorded for this clonotype. This chain connects TRBV7-8 to TRBJ2-3, with 10 bases identical to TRBD2. CDR3 length: 19 residues. CDR1 and CDR2 from the germline V gene are SGHVS and FQNEAQ. J was trimmed by 3 bases and V by 5 bases; bases with no gene match: 17. DNA for the CDR3: TGTGCCAGCAGCCGGACCCTAAGCGGGGGGGCCATGAAGACAGATACGCAGTATTTT. It is translated as CASSRTLSGGAMKTDTQYF.

This clonotype has at least ten counts. This sequence joins TRBV7-2 and TRBJ2-5, with D possibly TRBD2 on 5 matching bases. Trimming left V 4 bases short and J 2 bases short, with 8 bases between. From germline, CDR1 is SGHTA and CDR2 FQGNSA. CDR3 size: 13 residues. This CDR3 is CASSSDWQETQYF. CDR3 coding DNA: TGTGCCAGCAGCTCGGACTGGCAAGAGACCCAGTACTTC. Together with reference TRBV7-2 and TRBJ2-5, the CDR3 gives the full variable domain: GAGVSQSPSNKVTEKGKDVELRCDPISGHTALYWYRQSLGQGLEFLIYFQGNSAPDKSGLPSDRFSAERTGGSVSTLTIQRTQQEDSAVYLCASSSDWQETQYFGPGTRLLVL.

This clonotype occurred many times. V and J are TRBV7-2 and TRBJ1-1; D is uncertain. Germline V gene sequence: CDR1 SGHTA, CDR2 FQGNSA. V lost 2 bases to trimming and J lost 4 bases, with 11 bases between them. The CDR3 covers 14 residues. CDR3 nucleotides: TGTGCCAGCAGCTTAAACCAGCACTTCACTGAAGCTTTCTTT. It is translated as CASSLNQHFTEAFF. The full variable domain, with the rest looked up from reference TRBV7-2 and TRBJ1-1, is GAGVSQSPSNKVTEKGKDVELRCDPISGHTALYWYRQSLGQGLEFLIYFQGNSAPDKSGLPSDRFSAERTGGSVSTLTIQRTQQEDSAVYLCASSLNQHFTEAFFGQGTRLTVV.

This clonotype was seen many times. CDR3 amino acids: CASSFPSAGGNEQFF. In DNA, the CDR3 is TGTGCCAGCAGTTTTCCGTCGGCGGGAGGTAATGAGCAGTTCTTC. This chain joins TRBV28 and TRBJ2-1; 8 bases align to TRBD2. CDR3 length equals 15 residues. J gave up 7 bases and V 3 bases, and 8 bases lay outside the gene matches. Germline lookup yields CDR1 MDHEN and CDR2 SYDVKM.

In this sample, this clonotype turned up a few times. The chain combines TRBV20-1 with TRBJ2-3; no firm D call. Germline assignment: CDR1 DFQATT and CDR2 SNEGSKA (reference sequence). Trimming pared 0 bases from V and 0 bases from J, leaving 4 bases between. This CDR3 has 13 amino acids. The CDR3: CSARESSTDTQYF. The CDR3 coding sequence is TGCAGTGCTAGAGAATCCAGCACAGATACGCAGTATTTT.

This clonotype was counted only a few times. This chain uses TRBV6-4 with TRBJ2-5; D call uncertain. V dropped 3 bases and J dropped 1 base, with 18 bases sitting between them. The CDR3 is made up of 17 amino acids. Germline V gene data show CDR1 as MRHNA and CDR2 as SNTAGT. CDR3 amino acids: CASSEPDAPYPQETQYF. DNA for the CDR3: TGTGCCAGCAGTGAGCCGGACGCTCCCTATCCCCAAGAGACCCAGTACTTC.

The chain carries TRBV19 and TRBJ1-1; D gene ambiguous. Trimming stripped 7 bases from V and 0 bases from J, with 15 bases between. CDR3 length: 15 amino acids. Germline V gene sequence: CDR1 LNHDA, CDR2 SQIVND (reference sequence). This chain's CDR3 is CASTHISAMNTEAFF. The CDR3 DNA reads TGTGCCAGTACCCACATTAGCGCCATGAACACTGAAGCTTTCTTT.

This clonotype was seen at least ten times. The chain recombines TRBV7-6 with TRBJ2-2; 8 bases line up with TRBD1. Germline V gene data show CDR1 as SGHVS and CDR2 as FNYEAQ. V was pared by 4 bases and J by 3 bases, with 7 bases of the junction left unmatched. The CDR3 runs to 16 residues. The CDR3 DNA follows: TGTGCCAGCAGCTCAGGACAGGGAACAGACACCGGGGAGCTGTTTTTT. This gives the protein CASSSGQGTDTGELFF. Together with reference TRBV7-6 and TRBJ2-2, the CDR3 gives the full variable domain: GAGVSQSPRYKVTKRGQDVALRCDPISGHVSLYWYRQALGQGPEFLTYFNYEAQQDKSGLPNDRFSAERPEGSISTLTIQRTEQRDSAMYRCASSSGQGTDTGELFFGEGSRLTVL.

This clonotype was seen only a few times. The rearrangement uses TRBV6-6 and TRBJ1-4; D perhaps matches TRBD1 (6 bases). Trimming took off 6 bases at V and 0 bases at J, with 11 bases between the two ends. CDR3 length: 15 residues. The germline gives CDR1 MNHNY, CDR2 SVGAGI (reference sequence). CDR3: CASRFRQATNEKLFF. In DNA, the CDR3 is TGTGCCAGCAGATTCCGACAGGCAACTAATGAAAAACTGTTTTTT.

At least ten counts were recorded for this clonotype. The chain carries TRBV7-2 and TRBJ2-7; D remains unclear. This CDR3 has 14 residues. Germline loops: CDR1 SGHTA, CDR2 FQGNSA. Trimming pared 4 bases from V and 5 bases from J, leaving 15 bases between. CDR3 in amino acids: CASSSPGRSDEQYF. The CDR3 nucleotides read TGTGCCAGCAGCTCCCCAGGTCGCTCGGACGAGCAGTACTTC.

This clonotype was detected ten times or more. The J gene is TRBJ2-5, the V gene TRBV6-6; 9 bases line up with TRBD2. The CDR3 extends over 15 amino acids. From germline, CDR1 is MNHNY and CDR2 SVGAGI (reference sequence). The V and J ends lost 6 bases and 5 bases, in that order; junction bases with no gene match: 10. The chain's CDR3 is CASSGLAGLLETQYF. CDR3 bases: TGTGCCAGCAGCGGGCTAGCGGGGCTACTGGAGACCCAGTACTTC.

This clonotype was seen many times. The chain carries TRBV18 and TRBJ2-2, with D tentatively TRBD1 or TRBD2 (6 bases each). V was clipped by 1 base and J by 3 bases, with 15 bases between them. The CDR3 consists of 17 residues. CDR1 is KGHSH and CDR2 is LQKENI in the germline V gene. The CDR3 loop reads CASSPQTTGGYTGELFF. CDR3 coding DNA: TGTGCCAGCTCACCACAAACGACAGGAGGGTACACCGGGGAGCTGTTTTTT.

This chain connects TRBV29-1 to TRBJ1-6; D gene uncertain. CDR1 is SQVTM and CDR2 is ANQGSEA in the germline V gene. This CDR3 spans 14 amino acids. V lost 5 bases and J lost 5, with 13 bases in between. The CDR3: CSVRVSYDNSPLHF. The CDR3 region has the DNA TGCAGCGTTCGGGTCTCCTATGATAATTCACCCCTCCACTTT.

This clonotype was observed many times. The V and J genes are TRBV2 and TRBJ1-1, with D possibly TRBD1 on 6 matching bases. Trimming cost V 6 bases and J 1 base, with 15 bases left between them. CDR1 is SNHLY and CDR2 is FYNNEI in the germline V gene. The CDR3 runs 15 residues. The CDR3, as DNA: TGTGCCAGCAGGCGAGATGGACAGAGGAACACTGAAGCTTTCTTT. Encoded protein: CASRRDGQRNTEAFF.

This clonotype was recorded a few times. The chain links TRBV12-3 or TRBV12-4 to TRBJ2-3; TRBD2 matches 8 bases. With V trimmed by 6 bases and J by 6 bases, 14 bases remained unmatched. The CDR3 is made up of 16 amino acids. CDR3: CASSLPGTRGSDTQYF. CDR3 DNA sequence: TGTGCCAGCAGCCTTCCCGGGACTAGAGGTTCCGATACGCAGTATTTT.

The CDR3 loop reads CASSILSGANVLTF. The CDR3 DNA follows: TGTGCCAGCAGTATCCTCTCTGGGGCCAACGTCCTGACTTTC. The chain combines TRBV12-3 or TRBV12-4 with TRBJ2-6; D remains unclear. CDR3 length: 14 residues. Between the trimmed V and J ends, which lost 5 bases and 0 bases, there was a span of 5 bases.

The chain couples TRBV4-3 to TRBJ1-4; the D is unclear. The CDR3 is made up of 16 amino acids. Trimming pared 3 bases from V and 0 bases from J, leaving 11 bases between. The germline gives CDR1 LGHNA, CDR2 YSLEER. In DNA, the CDR3 is TGCGCCAGCAGCCATACAAGCAGCGCAACTAATGAAAAACTGTTTTTT. Its protein product is CASSHTSSATNEKLFF.

This clonotype appeared many times. V and J are TRBV7-2 and TRBJ2-7; 8 nucleotides align to TRBD2. The V segment lost 5 bases and the J segment 7 bases; nucleotides outside the gene matches: 10. The CDR3 contains 14 residues. Germline V CDR1 and CDR2: SGHTA, FQGNSA. CDR3 protein: CASSGLALKSEQYF. Written as DNA, the CDR3 is TGTGCCAGCAGCGGACTAGCTCTTAAGTCAGAGCAGTACTTC. The whole variable domain, filled in from reference TRBV7-2 and TRBJ2-7, reads GAGVSQSPSNKVTEKGKDVELRCDPISGHTALYWYRQSLGQGLEFLIYFQGNSAPDKSGLPSDRFSAERTGGSVSTLTIQRTQQEDSAVYLCASSGLALKSEQYFGPGTRLTVT.

This clonotype was detected ten times or more. CDR3 in amino acids: CASSNLSLSRDSKNIQYF. CDR3 coding DNA: TGTGCCAGCTCCAATTTGTCCCTCAGTCGGGACAGCAAAAACATTCAGTACTTC. The rearrangement joins TRBV7-9 to TRBJ2-4, with 7 positions matching TRBD1. In germline, CDR1 is SEHNR, CDR2 FQNEAQ (reference sequence). The CDR3 consists of 18 residues. V shed 8 bases, J shed 3 bases, and the junction held 19 bases outside the gene matches.

This clonotype showed up just a few times. The chain combines TRBV18 with TRBJ1-2, with 8 bases aligning to TRBD1. CDR1 KGHSH and CDR2 LQKENI come from the germline V gene. After removal of 3 bases from V and 8 bases from J, the junction contained 8 bases not matched to a gene. The CDR3 extends over 14 amino acids. For the CDR3, the DNA is TGTGCCAGCTCACCCGATCCCGGGACAGGAGGCTACACCTTC. It codes for CASSPDPGTGGYTF.

The CDR3 DNA reads as TGTGCCAGCAGCTTAGTGAGGGAGGCGTTTGGAAACATTCAGTACTTC. Translation: CASSLVREAFGNIQYF. This rearrangement joins TRBV7-2 to TRBJ2-4, with D maybe TRBD2 (6 bases). V lost 1 base to trimming and J lost 6 bases, with 16 bases between them. The CDR3 sequence is 16 residues long. Per the germline V gene, CDR1 is SGHTA and CDR2 is FQGNSA. The full variable domain, completed using reference TRBV7-2 and TRBJ2-4, is GAGVSQSPSNKVTEKGKDVELRCDPISGHTALYWYRQSLGQGLEFLIYFQGNSAPDKSGLPSDRFSAERTGGSVSTLTIQRTQQEDSAVYLCASSLVREAFGNIQYFGAGTRLSVL.

The chain recombines TRBV5-1 with TRBJ2-3; 14 positions match TRBD2. V trimming: 4 bases; J trimming: 4 bases; junction bases outside the gene matches: 8. CDR3 length equals 17 residues. The germline V gene encodes CDR1 SGHRS and CDR2 YFSETQ. The CDR3 coding sequence is TGCGCCAGCAGCCTCCTGACTAGCGGGGGGGCCTCAGATACGCAGTATTTT. Protein product: CASSLLTSGGASDTQYF.

This clonotype was found a few times. This chain joins TRBV28 and TRBJ1-1; no definite D call. CDR3 length equals 13 residues. CDR1 and CDR2 from the germline V gene are MDHEN and SYDVKM. V dropped 6 bases and J dropped 1 base, with 9 bases sitting between them. In nucleotides, the CDR3 is TGTGCCAGCAGACCCGACCGGAACACTGAAGCTTTCTTT. Its protein is CASRPDRNTEAFF.

This clonotype was observed many times. The chain links TRBV7-2 to TRBJ2-7, with D perhaps given as TRBD1 or TRBD2 (5 bases each). CDR1 and CDR2 from the germline V gene are SGHTA and FQGNSA. This CDR3 is built from 14 residues. Trimming took 3 bases from V and 0 from J, leaving 9 bases between them. CDR3 sequence reads: CASSFLGTSYEQYF. The CDR3 DNA is TGTGCCAGCAGCTTCTTAGGGACCTCCTACGAGCAGTACTTC.

There are a few counts of this clonotype. The CDR3 region has the DNA TGTGCCAGCAGTCAAACAGGGATTCAACACAATGAGCAGTTCTTC. Residues: CASSQTGIQHNEQFF. The chain is built from TRBV6-2 or TRBV6-3 and TRBJ2-1; D perhaps matches TRBD1 (6 bases). The CDR3 consists of 15 residues. Between the trimmed V and J ends, which lost 5 bases and 5 bases, there was a span of 16 bases. The germline V gene has CDR1 MNHEY and CDR2 SVGEGT.